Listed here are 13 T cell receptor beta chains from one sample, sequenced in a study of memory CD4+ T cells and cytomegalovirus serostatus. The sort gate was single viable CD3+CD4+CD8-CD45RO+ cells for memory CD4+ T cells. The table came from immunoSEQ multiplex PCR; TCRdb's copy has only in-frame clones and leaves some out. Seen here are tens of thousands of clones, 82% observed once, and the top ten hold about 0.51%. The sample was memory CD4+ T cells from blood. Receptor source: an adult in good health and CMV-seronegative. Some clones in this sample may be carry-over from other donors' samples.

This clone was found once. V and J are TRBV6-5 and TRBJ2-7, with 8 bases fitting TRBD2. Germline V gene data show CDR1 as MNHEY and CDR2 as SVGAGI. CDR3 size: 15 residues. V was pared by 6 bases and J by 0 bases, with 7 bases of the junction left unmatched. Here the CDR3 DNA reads TGTGCCAGCAGGAGGACTACTAGCGGCTCCTACGAGCAGTACTTC. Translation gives CASRRTTSGSYEQYF.

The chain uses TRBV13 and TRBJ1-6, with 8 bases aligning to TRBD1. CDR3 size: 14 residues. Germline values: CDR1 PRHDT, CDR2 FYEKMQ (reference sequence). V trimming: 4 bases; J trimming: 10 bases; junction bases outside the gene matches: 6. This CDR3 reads CASSSNQGASPLHF. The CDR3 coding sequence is TGTGCCAGCAGCTCAAATCAGGGGGCCTCACCCCTCCACTTT.

The CDR3 DNA reads as TGTGCCAGCAGCACCGAGACCCAGTACTTC. As protein: CASSTETQYF. This chain uses TRBV28 with TRBJ2-5; no definite D call. Trimming removed 6 bases from V and 5 bases from J, with 4 bases in between. Germline V gene data show CDR1 as MDHEN and CDR2 as SYDVKM. There are 10 residues in the CDR3.

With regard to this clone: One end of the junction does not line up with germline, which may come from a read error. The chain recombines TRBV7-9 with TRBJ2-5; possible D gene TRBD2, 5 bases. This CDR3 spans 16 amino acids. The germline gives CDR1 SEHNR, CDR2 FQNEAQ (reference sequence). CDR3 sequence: CASSLARRTGKETQYF. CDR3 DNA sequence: TGTGCCAGCAGCCTAGCTAGAAGGACGGGAAAAGAGACCCAGTACTTC.

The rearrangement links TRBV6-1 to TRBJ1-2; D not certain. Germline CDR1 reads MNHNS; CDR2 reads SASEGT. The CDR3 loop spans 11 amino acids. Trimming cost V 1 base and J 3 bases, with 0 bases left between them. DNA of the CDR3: TGTGCCAGCAGTGAAGACTATGGCTACACCTTC. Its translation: CASSEDYGYTF.

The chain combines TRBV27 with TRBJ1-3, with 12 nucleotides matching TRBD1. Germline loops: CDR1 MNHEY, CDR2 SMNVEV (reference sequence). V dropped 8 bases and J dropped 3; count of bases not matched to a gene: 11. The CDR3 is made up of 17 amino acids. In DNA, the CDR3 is TGTGCCAGCGCCCGCTCGGGGACAGGGGGCTTTGGAAACACCATATATTTT. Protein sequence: CASARSGTGGFGNTIYF.

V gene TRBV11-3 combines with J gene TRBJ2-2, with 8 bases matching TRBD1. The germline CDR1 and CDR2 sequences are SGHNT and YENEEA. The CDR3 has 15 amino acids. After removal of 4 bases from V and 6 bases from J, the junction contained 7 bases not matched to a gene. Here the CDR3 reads CASSSGQGVSGELFF. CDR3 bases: TGTGCCAGCAGCTCCGGACAGGGTGTCTCCGGGGAGCTGTTTTTT. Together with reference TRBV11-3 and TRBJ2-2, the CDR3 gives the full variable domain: EAGVVQSPRYKIIEKKQPVAFWCNPISGHNTLYWYLQNLGQGPELLIRYENEEAVDDSQLPKDRFSAERLKGVDSTLKIQPAELGDSAVYLCASSSGQGVSGELFFGEGSRLTVL.

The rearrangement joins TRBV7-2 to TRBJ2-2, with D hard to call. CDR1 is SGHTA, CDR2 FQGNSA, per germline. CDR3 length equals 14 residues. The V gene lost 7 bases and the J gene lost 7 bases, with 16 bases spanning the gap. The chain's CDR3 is CASTQWTSNGELFF. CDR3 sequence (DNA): TGTGCCAGCACGCAATGGACGTCTAACGGGGAGCTGTTTTTT.

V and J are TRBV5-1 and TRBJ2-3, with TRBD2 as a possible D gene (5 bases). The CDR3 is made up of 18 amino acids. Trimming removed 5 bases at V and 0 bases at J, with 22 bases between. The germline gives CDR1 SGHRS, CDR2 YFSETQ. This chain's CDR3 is CASRLTSGVRSSTDTQYF. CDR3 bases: TGCGCCAGCAGACTGACGAGCGGAGTGAGGAGTAGCACAGATACGCAGTATTTT.

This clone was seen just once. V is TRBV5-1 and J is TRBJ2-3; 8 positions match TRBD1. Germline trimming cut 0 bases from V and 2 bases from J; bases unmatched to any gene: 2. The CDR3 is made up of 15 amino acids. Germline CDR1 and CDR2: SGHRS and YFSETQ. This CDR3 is CASSLVDRVTDTQYF. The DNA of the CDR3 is TGCGCCAGCAGCTTGGTGGACAGGGTCACAGATACGCAGTATTTT.

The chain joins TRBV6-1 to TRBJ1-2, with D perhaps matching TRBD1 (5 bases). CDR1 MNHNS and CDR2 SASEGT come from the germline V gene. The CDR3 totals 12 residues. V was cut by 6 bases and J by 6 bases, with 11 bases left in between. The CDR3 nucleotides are TGTGCCAGCAGGGAACAGGACCATGGCTACACCTTC. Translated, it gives CASREQDHGYTF.

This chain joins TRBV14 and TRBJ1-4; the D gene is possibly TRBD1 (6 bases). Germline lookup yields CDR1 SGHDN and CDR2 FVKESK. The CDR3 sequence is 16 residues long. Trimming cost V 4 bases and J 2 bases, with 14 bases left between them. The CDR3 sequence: CASSPTRGKTNEKLFF. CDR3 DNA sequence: TGTGCCAGCAGCCCGACGAGGGGGAAGACTAATGAAAAACTGTTTTTT.

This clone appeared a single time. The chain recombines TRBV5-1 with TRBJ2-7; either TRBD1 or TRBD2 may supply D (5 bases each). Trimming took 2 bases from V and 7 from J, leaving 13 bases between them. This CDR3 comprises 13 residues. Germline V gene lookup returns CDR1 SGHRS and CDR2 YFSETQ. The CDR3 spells CASSFRQPGEQYF. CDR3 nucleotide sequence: TGCGCCAGCAGCTTTAGACAGCCGGGGGAGCAGTACTTC. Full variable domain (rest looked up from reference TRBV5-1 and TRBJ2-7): KAGVTQTPRYLIKTRGQQVTLSCSPISGHRSVSWYQQTPGQGLQFLFEYFSETQRNKGNFPGRFSGRQFSNSRSEMNVSTLELGDSALYLCASSFRQPGEQYFGPGTRLTVT.